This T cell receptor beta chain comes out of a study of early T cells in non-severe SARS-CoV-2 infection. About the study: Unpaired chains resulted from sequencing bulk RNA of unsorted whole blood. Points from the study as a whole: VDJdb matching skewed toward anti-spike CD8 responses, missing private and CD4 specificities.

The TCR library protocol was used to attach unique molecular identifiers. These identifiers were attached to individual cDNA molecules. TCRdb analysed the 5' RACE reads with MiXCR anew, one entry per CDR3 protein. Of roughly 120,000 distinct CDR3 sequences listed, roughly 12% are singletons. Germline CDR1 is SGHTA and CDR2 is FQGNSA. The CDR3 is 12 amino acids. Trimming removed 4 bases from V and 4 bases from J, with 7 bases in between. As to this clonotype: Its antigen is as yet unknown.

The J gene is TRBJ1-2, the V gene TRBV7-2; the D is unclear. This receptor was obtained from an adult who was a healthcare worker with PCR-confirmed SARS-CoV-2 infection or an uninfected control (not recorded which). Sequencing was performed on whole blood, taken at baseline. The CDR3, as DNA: TGTGCCAGCAGCTCCTATGGCTATGGCTACACCTTC. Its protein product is CASSSYGYGYTF.